This T cell receptor (beta chain) was found in a study of blood T cell repertoires in COVID-19. Profiled with immunoSEQ multiplex PCR; TCRdb holds only in-frame clones, not every one. The profile covers tens of thousands of clones, with 87% appearing a single time and more than 4.5% taken by the ten largest. The source material was peripheral blood. The clonotype comes from a man older than 75 in a cohort sampled during active COVID-19.

This chain's CDR3 is CASSGLADYEQYF. DNA for the CDR3: TGTGCCAGCAGCGGACTAGCGGACTACGAGCAGTACTTC. J is TRBJ2-7 and V is TRBV3-1 (or the pseudogene TRBV3-2); 10 bases line up with TRBD2. The CDR3 consists of 13 residues. With 5 bases clipped from V and 3 bases from J, the junction kept 1 base outside the gene matches. Germline CDR1 is LGHDT and CDR2 is YNNKEL (reference sequence).